The rows below give T cell receptor beta chains drawn from one sample of a study of identical twins. TCRdb fed the 5' RACE reads into MiXCR, producing one record per CDR3 protein. The repertoire includes roughly 230,000 distinct CDR3 sequences, 6.5% to 9.5% of them detected once, and less than 4% sits in the top ten. These data were also reused for a study on yellow fever vaccine responses in identical twins.

The sequenced material came from CD8+ T cells sorted from blood. These receptors were taken from a woman younger than 30 in good health. CDR3s include the opening cysteine and the closing phenylalanine or tryptophan. The D gene is left open where the match is weak. Some rows have no size entry. The others give once, few or many, or a class for an expanded clone.

cdr3_aa	cdr3_nt	clone_size	d_call	v_call	j_call
CASSQDVEQFF	TGCGCCAGCAGCCAAGATGTTGAGCAGTTCTTC	many	NA	TRBV4-3	TRBJ2-1
CASSQLTGGHSPLHF	TGTGCCAGCAGTCAACTGACAGGAGGCCATTCACCCCTCCACTTT	NA	NA	TRBV25-1	TRBJ1-6
CASLRVSYNEQFF	TGTGCCAGTCTCAGGGTTTCCTACAATGAGCAGTTCTTC	few	NA	TRBV7-2	TRBJ2-1
CASSFRQGASYEQYF	TGTGCCAGCAGTTTCCGACAGGGGGCTTCCTACGAGCAGTACTTC	few	TRBD1	TRBV28	TRBJ2-7
CASRAVLSGNTIYF	TGTGCCAGCAGGGCAGTACTCTCTGGAAACACCATATATTTT	few	NA	TRBV2	TRBJ1-3
CASSIGPYRGPMYEQYF	TGTGCCAGCAGCATCGGCCCCTACAGGGGGCCCATGTACGAGCAGTACTTC	NA	TRBD1	TRBV5-5	TRBJ2-7
CASSSRTSGGQNTGELFF	TGTGCCAGCAGCTCCCGGACTAGCGGGGGGCAGAACACCGGGGAGCTGTTTTTT	NA	TRBD2	TRBV11-2	TRBJ2-2
CASSYRESYEQYF	TGTGCCAGCAGCTACAGAGAGTCCTACGAGCAGTACTTC	NA	NA	TRBV6-5	TRBJ2-7
CASSVAKDTDNYGYTF	TGTGCCAGCAGCGTAGCCAAGGACACCGATAACTATGGCTACACCTTC	NA	NA	TRBV9	TRBJ1-2
CASSGGQQGFMNTEAFF	TGTGCCAGCAGTGGAGGGCAACAGGGTTTCATGAACACTGAAGCTTTCTTT	NA	NA	TRBV25-1	TRBJ1-1
CASSPDEETNYGYTF	TGTGCCAGCTCACCGGACGAAGAAACTAACTATGGCTACACCTTC	many	NA	TRBV18	TRBJ1-2
CSVEGRSYEQYF	TGCAGCGTTGAGGGCAGAAGTTACGAGCAGTACTTC	many	NA	TRBV29-1	TRBJ2-7
CASSPIDRANEQFF	TGTGCCAGCAGTCCCATTGACAGGGCTAATGAGCAGTTCTTC	NA	TRBD1	TRBV27	TRBJ2-1
CATSEGITGELFF	TGTGCCACCAGCGAAGGGATTACCGGGGAGCTGTTTTTT	many	NA	TRBV15	TRBJ2-2
CAIRRGDFPDEKLFF	TGTGCCATCAGGCGAGGGGACTTCCCAGATGAAAAACTGTTTTTT	NA	NA	TRBV10-3	TRBJ1-4
CASSDTPGQGGNEQFF	TGTGCCAGCAGTGACACACCTGGACAGGGGGGCAATGAGCAGTTCTTC	NA	TRBD1	TRBV6-4	TRBJ2-1
CASEDVSYEQYF	TGTGCCAGCGAGGACGTCTCCTACGAGCAGTACTTC	many	NA	TRBV6-2/TRBV6-3	TRBJ2-7
CASSLVPSGISYEQYF	TGTGCCAGCAGCTTAGTCCCTAGCGGGATCTCCTACGAGCAGTACTTC	few	TRBD2	TRBV7-2	TRBJ2-7
CASSVVTTGELFF	TGTGCCAGCAGCGTAGTTACAACCGGGGAGCTGTTTTTT	few	NA	TRBV9	TRBJ2-2
CASRDTKGQESTDTQYF	TGTGCCAGCAGGGATACCAAGGGACAGGAGAGCACAGATACGCAGTATTTT	many	TRBD1	TRBV12-3/TRBV12-4	TRBJ2-3
CASSQESSGDPNTGELFF	TGCGCCAGCAGCCAAGAAAGCTCAGGGGACCCGAACACCGGGGAGCTGTTTTTT	many	NA	TRBV4-3	TRBJ2-2
CASGLVQDQSHGYTF	TGTGCTAGTGGTTTGGTACAAGACCAAAGTCATGGCTACACCTTC	many	NA	TRBV12-5	TRBJ1-2
CASSPLLAGEADTQYF	TGCGCCAGCAGCCCGTTACTAGCGGGTGAAGCAGATACGCAGTATTTT	many	TRBD2	TRBV4-3	TRBJ2-3
CASSSKLRLAGGKGGVDTQYF	TGTGCCAGCAGCTCGAAACTACGACTAGCGGGAGGGAAAGGTGGGGTAGATACGCAGTATTTT	NA	TRBD2	TRBV11-1	TRBJ2-3
CASSPASYEQYF	TGTGCCAGCAGCCCGGCTTCCTACGAGCAGTACTTC	many	NA	TRBV7-9	TRBJ2-7
CASSYSKVGAFSYEQYF	TGTGCCAGCAGTTACTCGAAGGTGGGGGCCTTCTCCTACGAGCAGTACTTC	NA	NA	TRBV6-5	TRBJ2-7
CASGTGNEKLFF	TGTGCCAGCGGGACCGGGAATGAAAAACTGTTTTTT	NA	NA	TRBV7-6	TRBJ1-4
CATSSERDWVDTQYF	TGTGCCACCAGCAGTGAGCGGGATTGGGTAGATACGCAGTATTTT	many	TRBD2	TRBV15	TRBJ2-3
CASRHPLGTEAFF	TGTGCCAGCAGGCACCCTTTGGGCACTGAAGCTTTCTTT	NA	NA	TRBV12-3/TRBV12-4	TRBJ1-1
CASSLDQRGYEQYF	TGCGCCAGCAGCTTGGATCAGCGGGGTTACGAGCAGTACTTC	few	TRBD2	TRBV5-1	TRBJ2-7
CASSFPWVVRDNEQFF	TGTGCCAGCAGCTTCCCTTGGGTTGTAAGGGACAATGAGCAGTTCTTC	few	NA	TRBV7-9	TRBJ2-1
CATSDPLAGGSNEQFF	TGTGCCACCAGTGACCCCCTAGCGGGGGGATCCAATGAGCAGTTCTTC	few	TRBD2	TRBV24-1	TRBJ2-1
CASSSPGTSGAKNIQYF	TGTGCCAGCAGCTCCCCCGGGACATCGGGGGCCAAAAACATTCAGTACTTC	many	NA	TRBV7-9	TRBJ2-4
CASSLTPGGPNIQYF	TGTGCCAGCAGTTTAACCCCAGGGGGTCCCAACATTCAGTACTTC	many	TRBD1	TRBV28	TRBJ2-4